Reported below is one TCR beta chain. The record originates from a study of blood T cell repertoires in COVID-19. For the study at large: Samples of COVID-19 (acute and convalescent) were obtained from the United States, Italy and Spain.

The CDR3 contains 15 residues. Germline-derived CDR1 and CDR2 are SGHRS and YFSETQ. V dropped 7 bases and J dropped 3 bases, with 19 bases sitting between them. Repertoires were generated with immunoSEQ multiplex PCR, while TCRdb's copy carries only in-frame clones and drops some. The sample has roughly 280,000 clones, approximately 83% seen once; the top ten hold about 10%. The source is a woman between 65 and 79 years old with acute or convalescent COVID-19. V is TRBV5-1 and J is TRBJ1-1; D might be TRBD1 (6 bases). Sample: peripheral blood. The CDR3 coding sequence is TGCGCCAGCGCCGGACAGCCCCAGACTTACACTGAAGCTTTCTTT. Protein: CASAGQPQTYTEAFF.